These T cell receptor beta chains were read from a single sample in a study of Graves' ophthalmopathy and Graves' hyperthyroidism. TCRdb called the multiplex PCR reads again in MiXCR, with one record for every CDR3 protein. There are approximately 210,000 distinct CDR3 sequences in the sample; just under 30% occur only once, and about 9.3% lies in the top ten. Sample: peripheral blood. The receptors shown here come from a middle-aged man with Graves' ophthalmopathy. The CDR3 runs from the conserved cysteine through the conserved F or W. The D gene is left open where the match is weak. Only some rows state a clone size, as once, few, many or a class for expanded clones.

d_call j_call v_call clone_size cdr3_aa cdr3_nt
TRBD2 TRBJ2-5 TRBV7-2 many CASSPGTSGRLETQYF TGTGCCAGCAGCCCTGGGACTAGCGGGAGGTTGGAGACCCAGTACTTC
- TRBJ1-2 TRBV6-2/TRBV6-3 many CASSNRGQLYGYTF TGTGCCAGCAGTAACCGCGGACAGCTCTATGGCTACACCTTC
TRBD2 TRBJ2-3 TRBV12-3/TRBV12-4 - CASSPLAGADTQYF TGTGCCAGCAGTCCCCTCGCGGGGGCAGATACGCAGTATTTT
- TRBJ1-2 TRBV6-1 - CASLMRGGGYTF TGTGCCAGCCTAATGAGGGGTGGGGGCTACACCTTC
TRBD1 TRBJ1-2 TRBV20-1 many CSAQGRANYGYTF TGCAGTGCACAGGGGCGAGCTAACTATGGCTACACCTTC
TRBD1 TRBJ1-2 TRBV28 many CASGGQGAPGYGYTF TGTGCCAGCGGAGGACAGGGGGCACCGGGCTATGGCTACACCTTC
TRBD2 TRBJ2-7 TRBV20-1 many CSASNPSGIYEQYF TGCAGTGCTAGTAATCCTAGCGGGATCTACGAGCAGTACTTC
- TRBJ1-2 TRBV27 many CASSLQGRYGYTF TGTGCCAGCAGTTTACAGGGACGCTATGGCTACACCTTC
TRBD1 TRBJ2-7 TRBV12-5 - CASAPGTVTYEQYF TGTGCTAGTGCCCCTGGGACAGTCACCTACGAGCAGTACTTC
- TRBJ2-5 TRBV20-1 - CSASTRVVRETQYF TGCAGTGCCTCCACGAGGGTAGTGAGAGAGACCCAGTACTTC
- TRBJ1-1 TRBV6-5 many CASSYSVYLDTEAFF TGTGCCAGCAGTTACAGCGTTTATTTGGACACTGAAGCTTTCTTT
- TRBJ2-4 TRBV2 many CASSNPSRGAKNIQYF TGTGCCAGCAGCAACCCTTCCCGTGGGGCCAAAAACATTCAGTACTTC
TRBD1 TRBJ2-7 TRBV6-1 - CASSTGTGIYEQYF TGTGCCAGCAGTACCGGGACAGGGATATACGAGCAGTACTTC
- TRBJ1-1 TRBV12-3/TRBV12-4 - CASMVFGWNTEAFF TGTGCCAGCATGGTTTTTGGTTGGAACACTGAAGCTTTCTTT
- TRBJ1-2 TRBV11-2 many CASSLDPKGRDGYGYTF TGTGCCAGCAGCTTAGATCCCAAGGGCAGGGATGGCTATGGCTACACCTTC
TRBD2 TRBJ2-5 TRBV28 many CASSLATSRMGQETQYF TGTGCCAGCAGTTTGGCGACTAGCCGCATGGGACAAGAGACCCAGTACTTC
TRBD2 TRBJ2-7 TRBV13 many CASSSPGGSRGYEQYF TGTGCCAGCAGCTCTCCTGGCGGGAGTAGGGGTTACGAGCAGTACTTC
TRBD1 TRBJ2-7 TRBV6-2/TRBV6-3 - CASSSQRDRYEQYF TGTGCCAGCAGTTCTCAACGGGACAGGTACGAGCAGTACTTC
- TRBJ2-2 TRBV12-3/TRBV12-4 many CASRTGTSNTGELFF TGTGCCAGCAGGACCGGGACTTCCAACACCGGGGAGCTGTTTTTT
- TRBJ1-5 TRBV24-1 few CATRGRSNQPQHF TGTGCCACCAGGGGACGGAGCAATCAGCCCCAGCATTTT
- TRBJ2-3 TRBV12-3/TRBV12-4 many CASTKGGERAATDTQYF TGTGCCAGCACCAAAGGGGGGGAGCGGGCAGCCACAGATACGCAGTATTTT
- TRBJ1-2 TRBV27 few CASSYGHFNYGYTF TGTGCCAGCAGTTACGGACATTTCAACTATGGCTACACCTTC
TRBD1 TRBJ2-5 TRBV20-1 many CAIWERTGGGETQYF TGTGCAATATGGGAAAGGACAGGGGGAGGAGAGACCCAGTACTTC